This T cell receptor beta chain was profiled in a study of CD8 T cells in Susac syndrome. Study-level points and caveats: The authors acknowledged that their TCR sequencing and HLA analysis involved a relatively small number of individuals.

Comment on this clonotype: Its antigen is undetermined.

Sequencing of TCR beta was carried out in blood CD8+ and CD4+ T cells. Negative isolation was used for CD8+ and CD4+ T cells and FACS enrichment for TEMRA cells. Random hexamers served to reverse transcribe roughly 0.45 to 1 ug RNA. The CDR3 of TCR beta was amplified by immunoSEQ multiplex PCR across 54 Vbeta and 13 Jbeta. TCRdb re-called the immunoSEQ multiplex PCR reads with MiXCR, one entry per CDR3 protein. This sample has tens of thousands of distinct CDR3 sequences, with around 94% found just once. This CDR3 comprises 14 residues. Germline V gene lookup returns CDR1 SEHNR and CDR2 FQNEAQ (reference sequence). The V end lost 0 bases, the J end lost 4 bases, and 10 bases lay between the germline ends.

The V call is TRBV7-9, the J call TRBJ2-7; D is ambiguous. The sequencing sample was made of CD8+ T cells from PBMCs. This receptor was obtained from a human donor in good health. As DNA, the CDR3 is TGTGCCAGCAGCTTAGCGGCAGATGCTTACGAGCAGTACGTC. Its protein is CASSLAADAYEQYV.